The clone carrying this TCR beta chain was detected ten times or more. Its matching antigen is unknown. Preparation of the TCRbeta library involved a method that used unique molecular identifiers. TCRdb independently ran MiXCR on the PCR reads; one entry per CDR3 protein. The sample yields 200,000 to 300,000 distinct CDR3 sequences, under 9.5% seen once. Between the trimmed V and J ends, which lost 6 bases and 5 bases, there was a span of 23 bases. Germline V gene sequence: CDR1 MDHEN, CDR2 SYDVKM. CDR3 length: 16 residues. The record originates from a study of T-cell reconstitution after alpha-beta-depleted transplantation in children. Points from the study as a whole: A year had passed since transplant, and T-cell counts and diversity by then came mostly from newly produced T cells. Diversity of TCRbeta at day 60 was high in some patients, arising from surviving recipient T cells and thymic progenitors. Reports say that about two months after transplant, the alpha-beta T cells came out of several hundred graft clones that had expanded.

The J gene is TRBJ2-7, the V gene TRBV28; possibly TRBD2 for D (6 bases). This sequence was found in a male patient under 18 who had a stem cell transplant for acute lymphoblastic leukemia, so the T cells may come from the graft donor. Sequencing was performed on PBMCs, mostly from graft donor cells, taken 180 days after TCRalphabeta/CD19-depleted stem cell transplant. Written as DNA, the CDR3 is TGTGCCAGCAGCCGGGTAGGAGGGAGTTTTCTCAACGAGCAGTACTTC. Its translation: CASSRVGGSFLNEQYF.